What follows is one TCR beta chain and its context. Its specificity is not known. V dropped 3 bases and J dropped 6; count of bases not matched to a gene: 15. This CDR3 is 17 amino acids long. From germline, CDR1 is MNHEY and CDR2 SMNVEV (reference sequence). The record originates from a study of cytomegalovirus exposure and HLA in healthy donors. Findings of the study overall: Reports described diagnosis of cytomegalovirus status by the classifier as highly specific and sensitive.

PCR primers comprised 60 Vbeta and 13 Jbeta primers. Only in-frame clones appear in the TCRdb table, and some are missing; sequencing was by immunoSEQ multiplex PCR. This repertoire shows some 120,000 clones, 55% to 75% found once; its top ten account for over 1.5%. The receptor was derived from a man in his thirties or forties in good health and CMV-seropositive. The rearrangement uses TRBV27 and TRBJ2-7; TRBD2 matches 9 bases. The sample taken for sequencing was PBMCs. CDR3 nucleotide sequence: TGTGCCAGCAGTTTGAGGGCAGGGCCTAGCGGGGATGGCGAGCAGTACTTC. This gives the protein CASSLRAGPSGDGEQYF.